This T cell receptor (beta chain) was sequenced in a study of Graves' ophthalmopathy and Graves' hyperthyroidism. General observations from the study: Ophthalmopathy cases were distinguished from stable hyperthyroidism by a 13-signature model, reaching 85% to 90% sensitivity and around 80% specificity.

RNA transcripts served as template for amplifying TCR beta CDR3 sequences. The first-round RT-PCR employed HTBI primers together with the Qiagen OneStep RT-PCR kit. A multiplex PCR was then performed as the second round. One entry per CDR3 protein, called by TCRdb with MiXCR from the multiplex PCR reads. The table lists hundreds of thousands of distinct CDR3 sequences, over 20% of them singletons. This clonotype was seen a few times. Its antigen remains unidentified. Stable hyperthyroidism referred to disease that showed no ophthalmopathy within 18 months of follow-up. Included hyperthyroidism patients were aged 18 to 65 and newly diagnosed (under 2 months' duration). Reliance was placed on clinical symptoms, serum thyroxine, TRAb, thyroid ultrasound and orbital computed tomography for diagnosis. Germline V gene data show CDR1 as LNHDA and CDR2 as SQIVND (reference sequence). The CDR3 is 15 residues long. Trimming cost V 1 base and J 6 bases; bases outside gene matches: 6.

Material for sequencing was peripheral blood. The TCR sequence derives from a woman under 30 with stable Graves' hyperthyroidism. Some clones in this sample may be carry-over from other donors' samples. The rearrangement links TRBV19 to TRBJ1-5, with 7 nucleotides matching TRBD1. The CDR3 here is CASSIATGVGQPQHF. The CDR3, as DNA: TGTGCCAGTAGTATAGCAACAGGGGTGGGTCAGCCCCAGCATTTT.